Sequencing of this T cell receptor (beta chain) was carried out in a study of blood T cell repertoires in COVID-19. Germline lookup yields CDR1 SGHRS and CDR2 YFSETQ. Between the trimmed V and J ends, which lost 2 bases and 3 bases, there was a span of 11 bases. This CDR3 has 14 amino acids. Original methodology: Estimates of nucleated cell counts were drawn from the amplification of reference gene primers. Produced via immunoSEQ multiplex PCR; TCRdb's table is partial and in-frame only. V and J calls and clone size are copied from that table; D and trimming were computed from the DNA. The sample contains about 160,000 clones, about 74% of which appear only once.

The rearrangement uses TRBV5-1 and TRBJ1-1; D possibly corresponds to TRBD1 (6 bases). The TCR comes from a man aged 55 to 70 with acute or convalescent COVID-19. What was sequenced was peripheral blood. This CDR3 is CASSFYRDHTEAFF. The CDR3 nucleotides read TGCGCCAGCAGCTTCTACAGGGACCACACTGAAGCTTTCTTT.